This TCR beta chain was identified in a study of early T cells in non-severe SARS-CoV-2 infection. Broader study findings: The study's VDJdb matching favored anti-spike CD8 responses and missed private and CD4 specificities.

TCRdb re-analysed the 5' RACE reads in MiXCR, keeping a single row per CDR3 protein. The repertoire holds about 77,000 distinct CDR3 sequences, 12% seen once, with about a sixth in the top ten. This clonotype was recorded a few times. Antigen unknown. CDR1 is SNHLY and CDR2 is FYNNEI in the germline V gene. Trimming pared 2 bases from V and 7 bases from J, leaving 11 bases between. The CDR3 is made up of 14 amino acids. The receptor was isolated from an adult who was a healthcare worker with PCR-confirmed SARS-CoV-2 infection or an uninfected control (not recorded which). The donor label of this sample is uncertain. Source: whole blood, taken at baseline. The chain employs TRBV2 and TRBJ2-2; D possibly matches TRBD1 or TRBD2 (5 bases each). CDR3 coding DNA: TGTGCCAGCAGTGAACTGGGACGCGACGGGGAGCTGTTTTTT. Translation gives CASSELGRDGELFF.